Given below is one T cell receptor (beta chain) in context. Its specificity is not known. The sample belongs to a study of cytomegalovirus exposure and HLA in healthy donors. CDR1 is SGHTA and CDR2 is FQGTGA in the germline V gene. Trimming at V came to 5 bases and at J to 1 base, leaving 2 bases not matched to a gene. This CDR3 contains 15 residues. Broader study findings: Among the most significant clusters, several appeared linked to common viral pathogens in a later analysis.

The PCR used 60 Vbeta and 13 Jbeta primers. Using immunoSEQ multiplex PCR, the repertoire was profiled, and TCRdb retains in-frame clones only, with some absent. The sample lists 200,000 or so clones, roughly 87% occurring once. The V gene is TRBV7-3, the J gene TRBJ2-1, with TRBD1 identical over 10 bases. The sequence derives from a girl in the first two years of life in good health and CMV-seronegative. The sequenced material came from PBMCs. In nucleotides, the CDR3 is TGTGCCAGCAGCGTGGGACAGGGGTCCTACAATGAGCAGTTCTTC. Amino acids: CASSVGQGSYNEQFF.